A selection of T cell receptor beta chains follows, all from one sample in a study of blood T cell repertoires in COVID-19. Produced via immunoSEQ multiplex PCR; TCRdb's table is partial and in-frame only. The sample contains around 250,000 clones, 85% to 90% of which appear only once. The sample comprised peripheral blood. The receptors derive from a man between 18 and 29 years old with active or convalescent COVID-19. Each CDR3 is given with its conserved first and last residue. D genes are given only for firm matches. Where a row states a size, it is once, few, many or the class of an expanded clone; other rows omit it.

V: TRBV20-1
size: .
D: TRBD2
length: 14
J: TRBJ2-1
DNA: TGCAGTGCTGGTGAACTAGCGGGTGACAATGAGCAGTTCTTC
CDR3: CSAGELAGDNEQFF

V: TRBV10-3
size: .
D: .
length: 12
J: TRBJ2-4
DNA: TGTGCCATCAGCGGTGCCAAAAACATTCAGTACTTC
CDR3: CAISGAKNIQYF

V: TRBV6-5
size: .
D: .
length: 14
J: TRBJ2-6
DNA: TGTGCCAGCAGTTACAGGGGTGGGGCCAACGTCCTGACTTTC
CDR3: CASSYRGGANVLTF

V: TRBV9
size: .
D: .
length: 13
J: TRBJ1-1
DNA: TGTGCCAGCAACCCGGAGGGTAACACTGAAGCTTTCTTT
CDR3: CASNPEGNTEAFF

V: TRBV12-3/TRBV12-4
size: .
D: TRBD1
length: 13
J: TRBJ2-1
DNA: TGTGCCAGCAGCCGACAGGGGGCCAATGAGCAGTTCTTC
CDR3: CASSRQGANEQFF

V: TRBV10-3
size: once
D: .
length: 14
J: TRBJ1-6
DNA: TGTGCCATCAGTGAATTCCCGGGAGATTCACCCCTCCACTTT
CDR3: CAISEFPGDSPLHF

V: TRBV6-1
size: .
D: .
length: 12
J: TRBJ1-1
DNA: TGTGCCAGCAGTGAACTGACTGCTGAAGCTTTCTTT
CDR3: CASSELTAEAFF

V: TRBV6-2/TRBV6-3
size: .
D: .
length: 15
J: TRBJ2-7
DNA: TGTGCCAGCAGCAGGGGCCTCACAAGCTCCTACGAGCAGTACTTC
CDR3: CASSRGLTSSYEQYF

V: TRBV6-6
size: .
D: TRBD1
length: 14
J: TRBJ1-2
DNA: TGTGCCAGCAGTTACTCGCAGGGGGTCTATGGCTACACCTTC
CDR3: CASSYSQGVYGYTF

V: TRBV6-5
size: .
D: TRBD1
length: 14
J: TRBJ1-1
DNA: TGTGCCAGCATCCTTGACAGGGCGAACACTGAAGCTTTCTTT
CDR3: CASILDRANTEAFF

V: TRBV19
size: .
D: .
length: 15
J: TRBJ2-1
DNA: TGTGCCAGTAGATATTTAGCCCCTGGGTCAGATCAGCAGTTCTTC
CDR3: CASRYLAPGSDQQFF

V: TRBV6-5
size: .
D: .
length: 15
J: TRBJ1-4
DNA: TGTGCCAGCAGTTACGACGGGGGAAGGGATGAAAAACTGTTTTTT
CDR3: CASSYDGGRDEKLFF

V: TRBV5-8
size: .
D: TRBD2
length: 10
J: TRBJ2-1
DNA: TGTGCCAGCGGACGCGGGAGTTGGTTCTTC
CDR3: CASGRGSWFF

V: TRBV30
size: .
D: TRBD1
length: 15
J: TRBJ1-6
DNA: TGTGCCTGGAGTGTTGGGACAGGGGGTAATTCACCCCTCCACTTT
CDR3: CAWSVGTGGNSPLHF

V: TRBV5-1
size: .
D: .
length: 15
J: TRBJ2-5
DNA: TGCGCCAGCAGCTTGGCAACAGGGTTCCAAGAGACCCAGTACTTC
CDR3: CASSLATGFQETQYF

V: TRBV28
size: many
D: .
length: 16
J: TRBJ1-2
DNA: TGTGCCAGCAGTTTGTTTCCCGGGGGTAAAAACTATGGCTACACCTTC
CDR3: CASSLFPGGKNYGYTF

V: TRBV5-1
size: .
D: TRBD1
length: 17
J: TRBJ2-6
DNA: TGCGCCAGCAGCCAGGGACAGACTCTTTCTGGGGCCAACGTCCTGACTTTC
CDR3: CASSQGQTLSGANVLTF

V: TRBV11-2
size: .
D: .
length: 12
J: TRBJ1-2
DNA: TGTGCCAGCAGCTTTCAGGGTAGCAGCTACACCTTC
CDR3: CASSFQGSSYTF

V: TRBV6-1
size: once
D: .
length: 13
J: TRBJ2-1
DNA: TGTGCCAGCAGTGAAAGTTTTGACAGGGAGCAGTTCTTC
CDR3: CASSESFDREQFF

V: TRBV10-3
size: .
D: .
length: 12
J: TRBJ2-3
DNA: TGTGCCATCGGGGCAGGCCAGGCTACGCAGTATTTT
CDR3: CAIGAGQATQYF

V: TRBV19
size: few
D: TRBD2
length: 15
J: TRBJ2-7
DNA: TGTGCCAGTAGCAACCGGCCCGGGGCGGGGGAAGAGCAGTACTTC
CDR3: CASSNRPGAGEEQYF

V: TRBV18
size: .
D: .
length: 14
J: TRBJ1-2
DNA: TGTGCCAGCTCACCTGAACCAGGGCCCTTTGGCTACACCTTC
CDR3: CASSPEPGPFGYTF

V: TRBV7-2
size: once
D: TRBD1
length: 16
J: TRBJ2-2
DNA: TGTGCCAGCAGCGAAAGAACAGGGGTGAGCACCGGGGAGCTGTTTTTT
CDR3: CASSERTGVSTGELFF

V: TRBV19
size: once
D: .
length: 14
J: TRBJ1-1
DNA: TGTGCCAGTAGTCCAGGGTTTGATATCACTGAAGCTTTCTTT
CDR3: CASSPGFDITEAFF

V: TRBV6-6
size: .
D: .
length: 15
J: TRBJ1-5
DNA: TGTGCCAGCAGTCCGCCTTTCGGTAGCAATCAGCCCCAGCATTTT
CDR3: CASSPPFGSNQPQHF

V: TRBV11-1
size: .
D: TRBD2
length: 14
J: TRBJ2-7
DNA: TGTGCCAGCAGCTTTTCTAGCGGGGGGTACGAGCAGTACTTC
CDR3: CASSFSSGGYEQYF

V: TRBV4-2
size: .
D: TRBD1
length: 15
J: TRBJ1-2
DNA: TGTGCCAGCAGCCAAGAGGAGGGGGCCATCGGTGGCTACACCTTC
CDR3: CASSQEEGAIGGYTF

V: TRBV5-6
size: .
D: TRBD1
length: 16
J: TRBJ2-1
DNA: TGTGCCAGCAGTGAGGACGCGGGACAGGTCTACAATGAGCAGTTCTTC
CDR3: CASSEDAGQVYNEQFF

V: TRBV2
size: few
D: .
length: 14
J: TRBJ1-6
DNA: TGTGCCAGCACGTACAGGGCCTTCCTTTCACCCCTCCACTTT
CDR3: CASTYRAFLSPLHF

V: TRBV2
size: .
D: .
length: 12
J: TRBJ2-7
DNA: TGTGCCAGCCTCCAGGGTTGGGGCGAGCAGTACTTC
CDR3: CASLQGWGEQYF

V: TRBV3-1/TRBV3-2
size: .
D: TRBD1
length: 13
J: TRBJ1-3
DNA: TGTGCCAGCAGCCAAGATATAAAGGGACAGGCAATTTTT
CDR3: CASSQDIKGQAIF

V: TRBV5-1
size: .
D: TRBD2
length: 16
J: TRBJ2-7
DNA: TGCGCCAGCAGCCTAGTTAGCGGGTTTAGCTCCTACGAGCAGTACTTC
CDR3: CASSLVSGFSSYEQYF

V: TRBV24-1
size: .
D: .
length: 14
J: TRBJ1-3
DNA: TGTGCCACCAGTGCGACAGAAAGCTTGAACACCATATATTTT
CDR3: CATSATESLNTIYF

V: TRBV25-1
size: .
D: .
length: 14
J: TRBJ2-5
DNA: TGTGCCAGCAGTGAATACTGGGCCCAAGAGACCCAGTACTTC
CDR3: CASSEYWAQETQYF

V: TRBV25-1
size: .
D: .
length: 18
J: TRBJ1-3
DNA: TGTGCCAGCAGTGAATATTCAGGGGACAAAAACTCTGGAAACACCATATATTTT
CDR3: CASSEYSGDKNSGNTIYF

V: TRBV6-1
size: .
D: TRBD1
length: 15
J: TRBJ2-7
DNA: TGTGCCAGCAGTGAGGGGGGACAGGATATCTACGAGCAGTACTTC
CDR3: CASSEGGQDIYEQYF

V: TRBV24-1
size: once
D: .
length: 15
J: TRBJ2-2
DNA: TGTGCCACCAGTGATTTGCAGGACAGATCCGGGGAGCTGTTTTTT
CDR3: CATSDLQDRSGELFF

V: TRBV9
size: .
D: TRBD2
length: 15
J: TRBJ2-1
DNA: TGTGCCAGCAGCGTGACTAGCGGGAGGGCAAATGAGCAGTTCTTC
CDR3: CASSVTSGRANEQFF

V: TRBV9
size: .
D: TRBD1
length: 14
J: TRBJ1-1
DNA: TGTGCCAGCAGCTCGAGGGACAGAAACACTGAAGCTTTCTTT
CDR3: CASSSRDRNTEAFF

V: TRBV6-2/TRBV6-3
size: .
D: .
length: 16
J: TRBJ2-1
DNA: TGTGCCAGCAGTTATAGTTACAGTCGTACAAATTTGTTTCAGTTCTTC
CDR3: CASSYSYSRTNLFQFF

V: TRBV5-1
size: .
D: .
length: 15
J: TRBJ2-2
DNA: TGCGCCAGCAGCTTGGAAGGAGTGAACACCGGGGAGCTGTTTTTT
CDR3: CASSLEGVNTGELFF

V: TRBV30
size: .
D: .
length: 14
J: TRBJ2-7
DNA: TGTGCCTGGAGGCGAACCTCCGGGATCCTCGGGCAGTACTTC
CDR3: CAWRRTSGILGQYF

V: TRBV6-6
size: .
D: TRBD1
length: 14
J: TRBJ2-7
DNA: TGTGCCAGCAGGCCCCCGGGACAGAGAGACGAGCAGTACTTC
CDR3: CASRPPGQRDEQYF

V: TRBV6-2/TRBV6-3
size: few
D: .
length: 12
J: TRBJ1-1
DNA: TGTGCCAGCAGCCCCGGTGGAGGGAGGGCTTTCTTT
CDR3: CASSPGGGRAFF

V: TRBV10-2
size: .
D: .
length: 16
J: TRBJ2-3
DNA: TGCGCCAGCAGTGAGGAACCGGGGGTTGGGACAGATACGCAGTATTTT
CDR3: CASSEEPGVGTDTQYF

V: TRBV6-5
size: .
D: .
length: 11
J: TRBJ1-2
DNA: TGTGCCAGCAGATTAGCCGGCGGCTACACCTTC
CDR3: CASRLAGGYTF

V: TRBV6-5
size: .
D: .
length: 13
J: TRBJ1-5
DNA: TGTGCCAGCAGTTACTCCGTTGATCAGCCCCAGCATTTT
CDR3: CASSYSVDQPQHF

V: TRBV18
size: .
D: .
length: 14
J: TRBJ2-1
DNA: TGTGCCAGCTCACTTAACAGGGAAATCGGTGAGCAGTTCTTC
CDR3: CASSLNREIGEQFF

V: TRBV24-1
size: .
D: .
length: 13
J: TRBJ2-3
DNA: TGTGCCACCAGTGACTCAGGGGAAGATACGCAGTATTTT
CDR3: CATSDSGEDTQYF

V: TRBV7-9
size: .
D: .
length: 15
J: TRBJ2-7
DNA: TGTGCCAGCAGCTTAGCGCAGGGGATAAACTACGAGCAGTACTTC
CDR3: CASSLAQGINYEQYF

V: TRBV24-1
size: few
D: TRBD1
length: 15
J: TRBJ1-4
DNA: TGTGCCACCAGTGATCGACAGGGGAGCGGTGAAAAACTGTTTTTT
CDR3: CATSDRQGSGEKLFF

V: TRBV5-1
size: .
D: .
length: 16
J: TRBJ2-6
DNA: TGCGCCAGCAGCTTGTCCGGGGAGGCTGGGGCCAACGTCCTGACTTTC
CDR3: CASSLSGEAGANVLTF

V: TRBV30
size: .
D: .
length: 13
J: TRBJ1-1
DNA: TGTGCCTACTCGATGGGCCCGAACACTGAAGCTTTCTTT
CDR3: CAYSMGPNTEAFF